This passage covers 20 T cell receptor beta chains from one sample sequenced in a study of T cells in Graves' hyperthyroidism and ophthalmopathy. Using RNA transcripts as the source, TCR beta CDR3 regions were amplified. During a first-round RT-PCR of the TCR CDR3, the HTBI primer set was used. TCRdb independently ran MiXCR on the multiplex PCR reads; one entry per CDR3 protein. The table lists 250,000 to 300,000 distinct CDR3 sequences, around 20% of them singletons. The sample consisted of blood. The source of these receptors is a man over 45 with Graves' ophthalmopathy.

This clonotype was seen a handful of times. V gene TRBV27 combines with J gene TRBJ2-2, with D perhaps TRBD2 (5 bases). The V gene's germline CDR1 is MNHEY and CDR2 SMNVEV (reference sequence). The CDR3 extends over 16 amino acids. Trimming stripped 7 bases from V and 6 bases from J, with 21 bases between. In DNA form, the CDR3 reads TGTGCCAGCACGGTTAGCGTACCGGGCAGCTCCGGGGAGCTGTTTTTT. Its protein product is CASTVSVPGSSGELFF.

This clonotype was seen only once. The chain couples TRBV11-2 to TRBJ2-3; TRBD2 matches at 9 bases. This CDR3 region has 15 residues. Germline V gene sequence: CDR1 SGHAT, CDR2 FQNNGV. Germline trimming cut 5 bases from V and 7 bases from J; bases unmatched to any gene: 10. The CDR3 DNA is TGTGCCAGCAGCGCAGTGGGGACTAGCATGAATACGCAGTATTTT. Amino acid sequence: CASSAVGTSMNTQYF. The whole variable domain, remainder taken from reference TRBV11-2 and TRBJ2-3, is EAGVAQSPRYKIIEKRQSVAFWCNPISGHATLYWYQQILGQGPKLLIQFQNNGVVDDSQLPKDRFSAERLKGVDSTLKIQPAKLEDSAVYLCASSAVGTSMNTQYFGPGTRLTVL.

The chain links TRBV7-9 to TRBJ2-5, with D possibly matching TRBD1 (5 bases). The CDR3 runs 16 residues. Trimming shortened V by 1 base and J by 5 bases, and 17 bases separated the two germline ends. Germline assignment: CDR1 SEHNR and CDR2 FQNEAQ (reference sequence). The CDR3 DNA follows: TGTGCCAGCAGCTTAGTTGTGGACATACGATACGAGACCCAGTACTTC. Translating gives CASSLVVDIRYETQYF.

In its sample, this clonotype was seen a few times. This sequence joins TRBV5-6 and TRBJ2-7; TRBD1 matches 7 bases. This CDR3 comprises 16 residues. Germline CDR1 is SGHDT and CDR2 is YYEEEE. V lost 6 bases to trimming and J lost 5 bases; unmatched junction nucleotides: 17. CDR3 sequence: CASIRQGVLFGHEQYF. DNA for the CDR3: TGTGCCAGCATCCGGCAGGGGGTCTTATTTGGGCACGAGCAGTACTTC.

This clonotype was seen at least ten times. V usage is TRBV20-1 and J usage is TRBJ2-1, with 10 bases matching TRBD1. The CDR3 runs 13 residues. Trimming cost V 7 bases and J 8 bases; bases outside gene matches: 8. The germline V gene has CDR1 DFQATT and CDR2 SNEGSKA (reference sequence). The CDR3 region has the DNA TGCAGTGTCAGAGGACAGGGGGGTTATGAGCAGTTCTTC. This translates into CSVRGQGGYEQFF.

The gene calls are TRBV20-1 and TRBJ1-5, with 10 bases lining up with TRBD1. Per germline, CDR1 DFQATT and CDR2 SNEGSKA (reference sequence). V lost 1 base to trimming and J lost 7 bases; unmatched junction nucleotides: 7. This CDR3 contains 15 residues. CDR3 bases: TGCAGTGCTAGAGGACAGGGGGCAGGAGGACAGCCCCAGCATTTT. The encoded protein is CSARGQGAGGQPQHF.

The table lists this clonotype with many counts. CDR3 residues: CASMGLFRTDTQYF. CDR3 sequence (DNA): TGTGCCAGTATGGGACTCTTCCGCACAGATACGCAGTATTTT. This chain links TRBV27 with TRBJ2-3; D is possibly TRBD2 (6 bases). Trimming removed 9 bases at V and 1 base at J, with 14 bases between. Germline CDR1 MNHEY, CDR2 SMNVEV (reference sequence). The CDR3 sequence is 14 residues long.

At least ten counts were recorded for this clonotype. V usage is TRBV13 and J usage is TRBJ2-1; 15 nucleotides agree with TRBD2. This CDR3 is built from 17 residues. Looked up from germline, CDR1 is PRHDT and CDR2 is FYEKMQ (reference sequence). The junction had 10 bases not matched to a gene; V was cut back by 5 bases and J by 8 bases. The CDR3 DNA reads TGTGCCAGCAGCGCAGGACTAGCGGGAGGGAATTGGGATGAGCAGTTCTTC. Protein: CASSAGLAGGNWDEQFF.

The rearrangement links TRBV6-1 to TRBJ1-6; 7 positions agree with TRBD1. This CDR3 spans 12 amino acids. Germline loops: CDR1 MNHNS, CDR2 SASEGT. The V gene end was trimmed by 5 bases and the J gene end by 18 bases; junction bases not matched to a gene: 10. The CDR3 loop reads CASSMGGTEGHF. The CDR3 nucleotides read TGTGCCAGCAGTATGGGCGGGACAGAAGGCCACTTT.

The V and J genes are TRBV19 and TRBJ1-6; 7 nucleotides align to TRBD1. Looked up from germline, CDR1 is LNHDA and CDR2 is SQIVND (reference sequence). V shed 10 bases and J 7 bases; nucleotides not matched to a gene: 16. The length of the CDR3 is 16 residues. DNA for the CDR3: TGTGCCACACGCGCGTATACAGGGGCCGAAAATTCACCCCTCCACTTT. Translation: CATRAYTGAENSPLHF.

Worth noting for this clonotype: An end of the junction differs from the germline gene, which may be a read error. The chain recombines TRBV5-1 with TRBJ2-7; 9 positions agree with TRBD1. Per the germline V gene, CDR1 is SGHRS and CDR2 is YFSETQ. This CDR3 has 15 residues. CDR3 nucleotides: TGTGCCAGCAGGTCTCCGGGACAGGGATCCTACGAGCAGTACTTC. It encodes CASRSPGQGSYEQYF.

This clonotype was seen a handful of times. The gene calls are TRBV3-1 and TRBJ2-7, with TRBD2 matching 11 bases. Germline CDR1 LGHDT, CDR2 YNNKEL (reference sequence). The CDR3 spans 14 residues. With V trimmed by 5 bases and J by 6 bases, 6 bases remained unmatched. In DNA form, the CDR3 reads TGTGCCAGCAGCGCACTAGCGGGAGCTCCCGAGCAGTACTTC. It translates to CASSALAGAPEQYF.

This clonotype was seen repeatedly, ten times or more. The CDR3 reads CASSLGFRLQQFF. The CDR3 DNA is TGTGCCAGCAGCTTGGGCTTTAGACTTCAGCAGTTCTTC. The V gene is TRBV5-6, the J gene TRBJ2-1, with unresolved D. The length of the CDR3 is 13 residues. Trimming left V 0 bases short and J 11 bases short, with 12 bases between. Looked up from germline, CDR1 is SGHDT and CDR2 is YYEEEE. Using reference TRBV5-6 and TRBJ2-1 for the parts outside the CDR3, the full variable domain is DAGVTQSPTHLIKTRGQQVTLRCSPKSGHDTVSWYQQALGQGPQFIFQYYEEEERQRGNFPDRFSGHQFPNYSSELNVNALLLGDSALYLCASSLGFRLQQFFGPGTRLTVL.

The rearrangement joins TRBV3-1 to TRBJ1-3; no definite D call. The CDR3 loop spans 11 amino acids. The ends were cut back, 3 bases at V and 8 bases at J, with 5 bases in the middle. CDR1 and CDR2 (germline): LGHDT, YNNKEL (reference sequence). The CDR3 nucleotides read TGTGCCAGCAGCCATGGGGACACCATATATTTT. Amino acids: CASSHGDTIYF.

The chain links TRBV3-1 to TRBJ1-2, with 8 bases identical to TRBD1. The CDR3 totals 13 residues. The germline V gene encodes CDR1 LGHDT and CDR2 YNNKEL (reference sequence). The trim removed 3 bases at V and 6 bases at J, leaving 3 bases unmatched. The CDR3 reads CASSHGQGNGYTF. In DNA form, the CDR3 reads TGTGCCAGCAGCCACGGACAGGGCAATGGCTACACCTTC.

This clonotype occurred a few times. The chain carries TRBV7-2 and TRBJ1-2; D remains unclear. CDR3 length: 14 residues. Germline V gives CDR1 SGHTA, CDR2 FQGNSA. The germline V and J ends were trimmed by 0 bases and 8 bases, with 13 bases remaining between them. CDR3 DNA sequence: TGTGCCAGCAGCTTAGCGCCGGGGTTCTTAGGCTACACCTTC. It is translated as CASSLAPGFLGYTF.

This clonotype was seen repeatedly, ten times or more. This chain links TRBV6-5 with TRBJ1-2; D is unresolved. This CDR3 is built from 15 residues. The germline gives CDR1 MNHEY, CDR2 SVGAGI. Trimming removed 0 bases at V and 0 bases at J, with 8 bases between. The CDR3 reads CASSYSNGANYGYTF. In DNA form, the CDR3 reads TGTGCCAGCAGTTACTCGAACGGGGCTAACTATGGCTACACCTTC.

Ten or more counts support this clonotype. This chain links TRBV12-3 or TRBV12-4 with TRBJ2-2; no definite D call. V lost 3 bases to trimming and J lost 7 bases, with 9 bases between them. The CDR3 has 13 amino acids. In nucleotides, the CDR3 is TGTGCCAGCAGTTTCACTGGGGTCGGGGAGCTGTTTTTT. Translation gives CASSFTGVGELFF.

In its sample, this clonotype was seen a few times. J is TRBJ2-1 and V is TRBV3-1; 9 nucleotides match TRBD2. Germline CDR1 and CDR2: LGHDT and YNNKEL (reference sequence). J was trimmed by 8 bases and V by 0 bases; bases with no gene match: 8. The CDR3 runs to 16 residues. For the CDR3, the DNA is TGTGCCAGCAGCCAAGATCGGGAAGCGGGAGGCGATGAGCAGTTCTTC. It yields the protein CASSQDREAGGDEQFF.

V is TRBV6-1 and J is TRBJ2-5; TRBD1 matches at 11 bases. Germline CDR1 MNHNS, CDR2 SASEGT. V shed 7 bases and J 5 bases; nucleotides not matched to a gene: 9. The CDR3 runs to 15 residues. CDR3: CASTPRTGGKETQYF. For the CDR3, the DNA is TGTGCCAGCACCCCCCGGACAGGGGGCAAGGAGACCCAGTACTTC.